These 27 T cell receptor beta chains came from one sample sequenced in a study of human T cells and chemical hapten exposure. TCRdb redid the calling of the RACE reads with MiXCR, one entry per CDR3 protein. The sample records 39,000 or so distinct CDR3 sequences, approximately 3.6% being singletons. The time point here: patch test 1, 2 weeks after DPC sensitization. Specified treatment: therapeutic diphenylcyclopropenone sensitization with weekly scalp DPC. The authors' total RNA extraction used unfractionated whole blood. Sample: whole blood, taken in connection with sensitization to the hapten diphenylcyclopropenone (DPC). The receptors derive from a man in his forties or fifties with alopecia areata. Some clones in this sample may be carry-over from other donors' samples.

In its sample, this clonotype was seen many times. The V gene is TRBV24-1, the J gene TRBJ2-3, with D possibly TRBD2 on 6 matching bases. Germline V gives CDR1 KGHDR, CDR2 SFDVKD. The length of the CDR3 is 13 residues. V shed 5 bases and J shed 5 bases, with 10 bases lying between them. CDR3 loop: CATSGASEDTQYF. The CDR3, as DNA: TGTGCCACCAGTGGGGCTAGCGAAGATACGCAGTATTTT.

There are many counts of this clonotype. The chain has TRBV24-1 and TRBJ2-7; weak D call: TRBD1 (6 bases). Trimming cost V 3 bases and J 0 bases, with 11 bases left between them. Germline lookup yields CDR1 KGHDR and CDR2 SFDVKD. The CDR3 totals 15 residues. The CDR3 loop is CATSDPGQSSYEQYF. CDR3 sequence (DNA): TGTGCCACCAGTGATCCCGGACAGAGCTCCTACGAGCAGTACTTC.

This clonotype was seen repeatedly, ten times or more. V is TRBV11-2 and J is TRBJ1-6, with D tentatively TRBD1 (6 bases). Germline lookup yields CDR1 SGHAT and CDR2 FQNNGV. The CDR3 runs to 15 residues. V shed 5 bases and J shed 0 bases, with 8 bases lying between them. CDR3 loop: CASSPDSSYNSPLHF. CDR3 sequence (DNA): TGTGCCAGCAGCCCGGACAGCTCCTATAATTCACCCCTCCACTTT.

This clonotype was seen many times. The gene calls are TRBV5-1 and TRBJ2-7, with TRBD2 matching 7 bases. The CDR3 spans 15 residues. With V trimmed by 5 bases and J by 5 bases, 13 bases remained unmatched. Germline-derived CDR1 and CDR2 are SGHRS and YFSETQ. CDR3 coding DNA: TGCGCCAGCAGAACCGCTAGCGGCGGGATAGACGAGCAGTACTTC. It is translated as CASRTASGGIDEQYF.

This clonotype was counted many times. The chain carries TRBV20-1 and TRBJ2-7; D is perhaps TRBD1 or TRBD2 (6 bases each). V was cut by 4 bases and J by 7 bases, with 17 bases left in between. The length of the CDR3 is 13 residues. From germline, CDR1 is DFQATT and CDR2 SNEGSKA (reference sequence). The CDR3 loop is CSATLGGSGEQYF. CDR3 DNA: TGCAGTGCTACCCTGGGGGGCTCAGGGGAGCAGTACTTC.

In this sample, this clonotype turned up many times. This rearrangement joins TRBV20-1 to TRBJ1-4; D uncertain. The CDR3 length is 13 residues. Germline loops: CDR1 DFQATT, CDR2 SNEGSKA (reference sequence). The V end was cut by 5 bases, the J end by 4 bases, with 11 bases between. The chain's CDR3 is CSAPPSINEKLFF. CDR3 nucleotides: TGCAGTGCTCCCCCTTCCATTAATGAAAAACTGTTTTTT.

The rearrangement uses TRBV27 and TRBJ1-5; D call uncertain. With 5 bases removed from V and 4 bases from J, the gap between germline ends came to 9 bases. This CDR3 has 13 residues. CDR1 MNHEY and CDR2 SMNVEV come from the germline V gene (reference sequence). CDR3 bases: TGTGCCAGCAGTGCGGTCCGGAATCAGCCCCAGCATTTT. Its translation: CASSAVRNQPQHF.

There are many counts of this clonotype. V is TRBV5-1 and J is TRBJ1-4; no definite D call. The CDR3 consists of 12 residues. Germline CDR1 is SGHRS and CDR2 is YFSETQ. Trimming took 0 bases from V and 8 from J, leaving 5 bases between them. The CDR3 region is CASSLAGEKLFF. As DNA, the CDR3 is TGCGCCAGCAGCTTGGCCGGGGAAAAACTGTTTTTT.

This clonotype was observed many times. The chain uses TRBV4-1 and TRBJ2-5, with TRBD2 matching over 8 bases. Trimming took 4 bases from V and 1 from J; bases not matched to a gene: 2. Germline V gives CDR1 MGHRA, CDR2 YSYEKL. This CDR3 has 14 residues. CDR3 bases: TGCGCCAGCAGCCCCGGGAGGGCCCAAGAGACCCAGTACTTC. It codes for CASSPGRAQETQYF.

This clonotype was observed at least ten times. The chain uses TRBV6-2 or TRBV6-3 and TRBJ2-1, with D perhaps TRBD1 (6 bases). This CDR3 has 15 residues. Looked up from germline, CDR1 is MNHEY and CDR2 is SVGEGT. Trimming pared 0 bases from V and 0 bases from J, leaving 6 bases between. CDR3 residues: CASSYSDSSYNEQFF. The CDR3 DNA is TGTGCCAGCAGTTACTCGGACAGCTCCTACAATGAGCAGTTCTTC.

This clonotype was seen only a few times. This sequence joins TRBV11-2 and TRBJ1-1, with D perhaps TRBD1 (5 bases). The CDR3 sequence is 15 residues long. CDR1 SGHAT and CDR2 FQNNGV come from the germline V gene. V gave up 1 base and J gave up 8 bases, with 17 bases separating them. The CDR3 DNA follows: TGTGCCAGCAGCTTAGTTGCAGGGTGGGGTTCCGAAGCTTTCTTT. Translation: CASSLVAGWGSEAFF.

This clonotype was picked up many times. The V gene is TRBV7-2, the J gene TRBJ2-1; D not certain. Per germline, CDR1 SGHTA and CDR2 FQGNSA. Trimming removed 7 bases from V and 4 bases from J, with 11 bases in between. The CDR3 length is 13 residues. CDR3 loop: CASNPYLYNEQFF. The DNA for the CDR3 is TGTGCCAGCAACCCTTACCTATACAATGAGCAGTTCTTC.

This clonotype has ten or more counts. DNA for the CDR3: TGCAGCGTCCTGCGGGGCCTCCCCACAGATACGCAGTATTTT. It encodes CSVLRGLPTDTQYF. The chain recombines TRBV29-1 with TRBJ2-3, with TRBD2 as a possible D gene (6 bases). The CDR3 runs 14 residues. Germline CDR1 is SQVTM and CDR2 is ANQGSEA. V dropped 6 bases and J dropped 2 bases, with 15 bases sitting between them.

This clonotype showed up many times. The chain has TRBV3-1 and TRBJ2-7, with D possibly TRBD2 on 5 matching bases. This CDR3 spans 14 amino acids. The V gene lost 4 bases and the J gene lost 3 bases, with 13 bases spanning the gap. CDR1 is LGHDT, CDR2 YNNKEL, per germline (reference sequence). The CDR3 nucleotides are TGTGCCAGCAGCCGAAGCCCTAGCAGCTACGAGCAGTACTTC. Translating gives CASSRSPSSYEQYF.

This clonotype was observed many times. This chain connects TRBV5-1 to TRBJ2-5; maybe TRBD2 (5 bases). The CDR3 is 15 residues long. The germline CDR1 and CDR2 sequences are SGHRS and YFSETQ. The V and J ends lost 1 base and 3 bases respectively, with 13 bases between them. This CDR3 reads CASSLRRVGEETQYF. The CDR3 nucleotides are TGCGCCAGCAGCTTGCGGCGGGTTGGGGAAGAGACCCAGTACTTC.

In this sample, this clonotype turned up many times. The rearrangement uses TRBV20-1 and TRBJ1-2; 9 nucleotides agree with TRBD1. The V gene's germline CDR1 is DFQATT and CDR2 SNEGSKA (reference sequence). CDR3 length: 14 residues. V lost 6 bases and J lost 4; bases outside the gene matches: 9. CDR3 coding DNA: TGCAGTGCGATAGGACAGGGGACTGCCTATGGCTACACCTTC. It encodes CSAIGQGTAYGYTF.

In this sample, this clonotype turned up many times. The rearrangement joins TRBV12-5 to TRBJ2-1; D gene uncertain. Trimming took off 1 base at V and 13 bases at J, with 17 bases between the two ends. This CDR3 has 14 amino acids. The germline CDR1 and CDR2 sequences are LGHNT and FRNRAP. The CDR3, as DNA: TGTGCTAGTGGTTTGGATTCTTGGGATTTGATACAGTTCTTC. Translated: CASGLDSWDLIQFF.

In its sample, this clonotype was seen many times. CDR3 amino acids: CASSSDGQNTEAFF. CDR3 DNA: TGCGCCAGCAGCTCGGACGGACAGAACACTGAAGCTTTCTTT. The chain links TRBV5-1 to TRBJ1-1, with a possible D match to TRBD1 (5 bases). In germline, CDR1 is SGHRS, CDR2 YFSETQ. The V and J ends lost 3 bases and 1 base respectively, with 10 bases between them. The CDR3 contains 14 residues.

This clonotype was picked up many times. V usage is TRBV5-4 and J usage is TRBJ2-2, with a weak D call TRBD2 (6 bases). This CDR3 region has 17 residues. The germline CDR1 and CDR2 sequences are SGHNT and YYREEE (reference sequence). V lost 2 bases and J 3 bases, leaving 17 bases between the germline ends. CDR3 sequence: CASSLGLAASYTGELFF. CDR3 DNA: TGTGCCAGCAGCTTAGGGTTAGCGGCCTCCTACACCGGGGAGCTGTTTTTT.

Ten or more counts support this clonotype. DNA for the CDR3: TGCAGTGCTGAAACTAGCGGGGGGAACCAAGAGACCCAGTACTTC. This gives the protein CSAETSGGNQETQYF. V gene TRBV20-1 combines with J gene TRBJ2-5; 12 nucleotides agree with TRBD2. The CDR3 has 15 amino acids. Germline V gene data show CDR1 as DFQATT and CDR2 as SNEGSKA (reference sequence). Trimming removed 5 bases from V and 0 bases from J; junction bases left unmatched: 4.

Details on this clonotype: This may come from a read error, since a much larger clone is one base off. The chain has TRBV27 and TRBJ2-2, with no clear D. The CDR3 is made up of 15 amino acids. Germline V CDR1 and CDR2: MNHEY, SMNVEV (reference sequence). In DNA form, the CDR3 reads TGTGTCAGCAGTTTACGTGTCGCGAACACCGGGGAGCTGTTTTTT. Its translation: CVSSLRVANTGELFF.

This clonotype was seen at least ten times. The chain joins TRBV3-1 to TRBJ2-7; 8 nucleotides align to TRBD1. The germline gives CDR1 LGHDT, CDR2 YNNKEL (reference sequence). V shed 1 base and J 5 bases; nucleotides not matched to a gene: 13. The CDR3 is 17 residues long. In nucleotides, the CDR3 is TGTGCCAGCAGCCAAGTCCCCTCAGGGGGCACCTTCCACGAGCAGTACTTC. Its protein is CASSQVPSGGTFHEQYF.

This clonotype was picked up many times. V and J are TRBV20-1 and TRBJ2-7; the match to TRBD2 covers 14 bases. Trimming cost V 3 bases and J 2 bases; bases outside gene matches: 3. This CDR3 comprises 15 residues. Germline V lookup: CDR1 DFQATT, CDR2 SNEGSKA (reference sequence). This CDR3 reads CSASSTSGRAYEQYF. The CDR3 DNA reads TGCAGTGCTAGCTCGACTAGCGGGAGGGCCTACGAGCAGTACTTC.

The J gene is TRBJ1-2, the V gene TRBV7-2, with D perhaps TRBD1 (5 bases). V gave up 0 bases and J gave up 4 bases, with 12 bases separating them. Germline V gives CDR1 SGHTA, CDR2 FQGNSA. The CDR3 length is 15 residues. The CDR3 DNA reads as TGTGCCAGCAGCTTAGCATCCAGGGCCACCTATGGCTACACCTTC. This sequence encodes CASSLASRATYGYTF.

In its sample, this clonotype was seen many times. The chain employs TRBV2 and TRBJ1-4; 9 bases align to TRBD1. Losses at the gene ends were 0 bases for V and 5 bases for J; bases not matched to a gene: 7. The CDR3 is 17 amino acids. Germline V lookup: CDR1 SNHLY, CDR2 FYNNEI. CDR3 loop: CASSEARGQGTNEKLFF. CDR3 coding DNA: TGTGCCAGCAGTGAAGCCCGGGGACAGGGCACAAATGAAAAACTGTTTTTT.

This clonotype was observed many times. CDR3 loop: CASSLDWENTEAFF. The CDR3 bases are TGTGCCAGCAGCTTAGATTGGGAAAACACTGAAGCTTTCTTT. The genes are TRBV7-2 and TRBJ1-1, with D hard to call. The CDR3 has 14 residues. Germline-derived CDR1 and CDR2 are SGHTA and FQGNSA. The V end was cut by 1 base, the J end by 2 bases, with 8 bases between.

This clonotype was recorded many times. The J gene is TRBJ1-6, the V gene TRBV7-8; D is unresolved. V shed 3 bases and J shed 6 bases, with 15 bases lying between them. CDR1 SGHVS and CDR2 FQNEAQ come from the germline V gene. CDR3 length: 16 residues. The CDR3 reads CASSFRRGPGNSPLHF. The CDR3 DNA follows: TGTGCCAGCAGCTTTAGGAGAGGGCCGGGTAATTCACCCCTCCACTTT.